The clone carrying this TCR beta chain was counted a single time. Its antigen is not known. The sample belongs to a study of persistence of HIV-infected CD4 T cells. The immunoSEQ assay was version 4, run in survey mode. Using immunoSEQ multiplex PCR, the repertoire was profiled, and TCRdb retains in-frame clones only, with some absent. Among some 13,000 clones, about 60% were seen once, and the ten largest hold less than 9%. The stimulus was an HIV-1 Gag 15-mer peptide pool, roughly 1 ug/peptide/mL. Sorting selected CD4+ T cells upregulating both CD40 ligand and CD69. This TCR derives from an adult man with HIV who was CMV-seropositive. Sequenced here: CD4+ T cells sorted from PBMCs after approximately 20-hour stimulation, sampled from a patient who received antiretroviral therapy.

CDR3 residues: CASSMTGRHEQYF. The CDR3 DNA follows: TGTGCCAGCAGCATGACAGGGCGACACGAGCAGTACTTC. The chain recombines TRBV12-3 or TRBV12-4 with TRBJ2-7; 7 bases fit TRBD1. This CDR3 has 13 residues. The junction had 7 bases not matched to a gene; V was cut back by 6 bases and J by 5 bases.